This T cell receptor beta chain was captured in a study of blood T cell repertoires in COVID-19. The wider study: Samples taken during acute and convalescent COVID-19 were collected in the United States, Italy and Spain. PBMCs, B-cell-depleted T cells, or T cells were the source of the cDNA or gDNA that made up the material.

Study processing details: Amplified reference gene primers provided the basis for estimating nucleated cell counts. Repertoires were generated with immunoSEQ multiplex PCR, while TCRdb's copy carries only in-frame clones and drops some. V, J and clone size derive from that table, while D and trimming were established from the DNA sequence. The profile covers hundreds of thousands of clones, with roughly 80% appearing a single time and less than 4.5% taken by the ten largest. What was sequenced was peripheral blood. The TCR originated in a woman in her 50s with active or convalescent COVID-19.

The CDR3 nucleotides read TGCGCCAGCAGTCAACTTTCCGGACAGGACCTCTCTGGGGCCAACGTCCTGACTTTC. Translating gives CASSQLSGQDLSGANVLTF. The J gene is TRBJ2-6, the V gene TRBV23-1; 7 bases align to TRBD1. TRBV23-1 is known as an ORF, though its function is uncertain. Trimming cost V 2 bases and J 0 bases; bases outside gene matches: 10. There are 19 residues in the CDR3.